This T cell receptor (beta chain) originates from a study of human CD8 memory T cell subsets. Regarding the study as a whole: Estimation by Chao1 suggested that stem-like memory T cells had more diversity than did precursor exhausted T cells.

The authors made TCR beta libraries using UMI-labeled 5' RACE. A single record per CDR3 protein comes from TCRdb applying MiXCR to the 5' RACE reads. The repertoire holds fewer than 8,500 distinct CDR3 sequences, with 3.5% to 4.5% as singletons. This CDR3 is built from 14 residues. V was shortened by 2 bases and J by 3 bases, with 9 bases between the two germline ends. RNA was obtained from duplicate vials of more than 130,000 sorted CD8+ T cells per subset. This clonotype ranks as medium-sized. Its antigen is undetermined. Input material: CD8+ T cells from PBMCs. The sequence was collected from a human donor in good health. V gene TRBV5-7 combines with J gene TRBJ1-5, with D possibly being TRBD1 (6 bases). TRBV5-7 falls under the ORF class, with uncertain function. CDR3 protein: CASSLYRVNQPQHF. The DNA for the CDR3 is TGTGCCAGCAGCTTATACAGGGTCAATCAGCCCCAGCATTTT.